This section outlines one TCR beta chain sequence together with its context. The data derive from a study of blood T cell repertoires in COVID-19. Study summary: Acute and convalescent COVID-19 samples came from the United States, Italy and Spain. PBMCs, B-cell-depleted T cells, or T cells provided the cDNA or gDNA that made up the material.

Original processing notes: Cell counts per sample came from amplifying reference gene primers. TCRdb's table, derived via immunoSEQ multiplex PCR, lists solely in-frame clones and lacks some. The V and J calls and clone size are taken from that table; D and trimming were inferred from the DNA. The table has roughly 200,000 clones, about 89% seen once. Trimming removed 1 base from V and 0 bases from J, with 10 bases in between. This CDR3 has 16 residues. Germline CDR1 reads MDHEN; CDR2 reads SYDVKM. The TCR originated in a man aged 35-49 years with acute or convalescent COVID-19. Sample: peripheral blood. The chain carries TRBV28 and TRBJ1-3; the D is unclear. This CDR3 is CASSLLGLASGNTIYF. The CDR3 DNA reads TGTGCCAGCAGTTTATTGGGCCTGGCCTCTGGAAACACCATATATTTT.